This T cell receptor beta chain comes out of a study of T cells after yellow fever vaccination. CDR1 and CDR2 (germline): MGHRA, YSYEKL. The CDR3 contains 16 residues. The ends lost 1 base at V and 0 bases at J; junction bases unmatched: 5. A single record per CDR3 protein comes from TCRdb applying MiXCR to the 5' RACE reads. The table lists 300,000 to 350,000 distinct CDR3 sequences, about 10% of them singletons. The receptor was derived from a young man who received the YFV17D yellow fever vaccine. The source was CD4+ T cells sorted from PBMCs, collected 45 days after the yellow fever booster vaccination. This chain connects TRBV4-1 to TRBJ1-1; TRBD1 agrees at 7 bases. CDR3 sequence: CASSQGTGQMNTEAFF. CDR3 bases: TGCGCCAGCAGCCAAGGGACAGGACAAATGAACACTGAAGCTTTCTTT.